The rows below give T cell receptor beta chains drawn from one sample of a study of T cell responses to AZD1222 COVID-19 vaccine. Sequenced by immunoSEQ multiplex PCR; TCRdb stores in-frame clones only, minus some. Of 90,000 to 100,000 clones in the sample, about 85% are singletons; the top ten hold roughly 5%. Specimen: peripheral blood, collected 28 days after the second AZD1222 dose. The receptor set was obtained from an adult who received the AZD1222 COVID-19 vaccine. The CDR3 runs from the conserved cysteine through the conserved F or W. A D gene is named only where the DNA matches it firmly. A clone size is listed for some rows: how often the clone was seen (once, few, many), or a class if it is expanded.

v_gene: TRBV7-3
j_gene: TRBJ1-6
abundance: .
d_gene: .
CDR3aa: CASSLRQSNNSPLHF
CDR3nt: TGTGCCAGCAGCTTAAGACAGAGTAATAATTCACCCCTCCACTTT

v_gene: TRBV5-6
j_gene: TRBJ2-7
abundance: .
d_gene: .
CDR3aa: CASSLFGSSYEQYF
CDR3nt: TGTGCCAGCAGCTTGTTCGGGTCCTCCTACGAGCAGTACTTC

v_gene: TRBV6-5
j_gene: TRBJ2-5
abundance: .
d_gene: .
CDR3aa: CASSSGQVGQETQYF
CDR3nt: TGTGCCAGCAGTTCGGGTCAGGTGGGACAAGAGACCCAGTACTTC

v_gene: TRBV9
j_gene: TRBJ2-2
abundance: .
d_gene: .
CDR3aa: CASSPLRDSNTGELFF
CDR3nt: TGTGCCAGCAGCCCACTCAGGGATTCGAACACCGGGGAGCTGTTTTTT

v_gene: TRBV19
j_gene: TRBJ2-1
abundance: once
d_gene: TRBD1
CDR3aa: CASRTGGYNEQFF
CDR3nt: TGTGCCAGCCGGACAGGGGGCTACAATGAGCAGTTCTTC

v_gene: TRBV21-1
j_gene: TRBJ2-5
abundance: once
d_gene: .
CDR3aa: CASSKGQGTLQETQYF
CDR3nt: TGTGCCAGCAGCAAGGGACAGGGAACCTTACAAGAGACCCAGTACTTC

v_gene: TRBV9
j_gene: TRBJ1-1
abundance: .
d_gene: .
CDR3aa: CASSVEWGAATEAFF
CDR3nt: TGTGCCAGCAGCGTAGAATGGGGTGCTGCCACTGAAGCTTTCTTT

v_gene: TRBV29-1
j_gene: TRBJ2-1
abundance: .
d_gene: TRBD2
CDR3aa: CSVGDYYNEQFF
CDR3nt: TGCAGCGTAGGGGACTACTACAATGAGCAGTTCTTC

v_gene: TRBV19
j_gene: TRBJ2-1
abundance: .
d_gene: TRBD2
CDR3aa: CASSSSGIRSAYNEQFF
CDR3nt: TGTGCCAGTAGTAGTAGCGGGATCCGCTCCGCCTACAATGAGCAGTTCTTC

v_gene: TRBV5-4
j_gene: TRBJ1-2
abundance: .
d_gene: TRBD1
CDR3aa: CASSRTGEGGYTF
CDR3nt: TGTGCCAGCAGCCGGACAGGGGAGGGTGGCTACACCTTC

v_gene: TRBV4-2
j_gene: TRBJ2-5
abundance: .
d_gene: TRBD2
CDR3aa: CASSQVSGRGETQYF
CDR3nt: TGTGCCAGCAGCCAGGTTAGCGGGAGAGGTGAGACCCAGTACTTC

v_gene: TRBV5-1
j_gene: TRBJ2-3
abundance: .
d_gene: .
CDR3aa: CASSFQSGSTDTQYF
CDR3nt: TGCGCCAGCAGCTTCCAGAGCGGAAGCACAGATACGCAGTATTTT

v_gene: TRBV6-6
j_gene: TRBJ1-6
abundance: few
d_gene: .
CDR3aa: CASSWTNSPLHF
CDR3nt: TGTGCCAGCAGTTGGACAAATTCACCCCTCCACTTT

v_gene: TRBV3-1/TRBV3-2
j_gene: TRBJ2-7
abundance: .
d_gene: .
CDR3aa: CASSQEVSSYEQYF
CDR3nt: TGTGCCAGCAGCCAAGAGGTGAGCTCCTACGAGCAGTACTTC

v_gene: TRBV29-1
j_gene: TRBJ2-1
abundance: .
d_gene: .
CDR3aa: CSVDWTADYNEQFF
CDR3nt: TGCAGCGTTGATTGGACAGCAGACTACAATGAGCAGTTCTTC

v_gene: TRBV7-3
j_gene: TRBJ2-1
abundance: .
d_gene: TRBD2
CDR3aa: CASSPLGTSGRAYNEQFF
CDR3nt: TGTGCCAGCAGCCCGCTCGGGACTAGCGGGAGAGCCTACAATGAGCAGTTCTTC

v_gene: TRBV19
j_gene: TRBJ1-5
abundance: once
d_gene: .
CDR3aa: CASSRSGGSSQPQHF
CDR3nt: TGTGCCAGTAGCCGGTCAGGCGGCTCATCCCAGCCCCAGCATTTT

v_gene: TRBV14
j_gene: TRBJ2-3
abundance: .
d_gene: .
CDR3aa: CASSQGYHGGTKIPTDTQYF
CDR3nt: TGTGCCAGCAGCCAAGGTTATCACGGAGGGACCAAAATTCCTACAGATACGCAGTATTTT

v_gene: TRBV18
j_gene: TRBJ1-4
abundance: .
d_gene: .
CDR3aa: CASSPFGFDNEKLFF
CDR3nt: TGTGCCAGCTCGCCGTTCGGGTTTGATAATGAAAAACTGTTTTTT

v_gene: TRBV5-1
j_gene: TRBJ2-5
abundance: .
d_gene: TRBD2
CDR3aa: CASSLSASGITQETQYF
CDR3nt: TGCGCCAGCAGCTTGTCGGCTAGCGGGATCACCCAAGAGACCCAGTACTTC

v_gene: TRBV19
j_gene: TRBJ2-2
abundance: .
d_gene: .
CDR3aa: CAIRKEDTGELFF
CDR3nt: TGTGCCATACGAAAAGAGGACACCGGGGAGCTGTTTTTT

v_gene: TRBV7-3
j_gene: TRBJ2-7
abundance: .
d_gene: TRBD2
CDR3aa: CASSLYGRGEQYF
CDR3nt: TGTGCCAGCAGCTTATATGGGAGGGGCGAGCAGTACTTC

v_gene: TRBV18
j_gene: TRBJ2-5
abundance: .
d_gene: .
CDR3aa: CASSPLRGEVWETQYF
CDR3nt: TGTGCCAGCTCACCATTAAGGGGCGAAGTCTGGGAGACCCAGTACTTC

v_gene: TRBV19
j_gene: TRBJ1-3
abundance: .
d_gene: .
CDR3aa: CASLPGISSGNTIYF
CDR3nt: TGTGCCAGCCTTCCCGGTATCAGCTCTGGAAACACCATATATTTT

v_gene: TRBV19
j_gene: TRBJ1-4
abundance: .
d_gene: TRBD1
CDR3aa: CASSTSDRGEKLFF
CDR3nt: TGTGCCAGTAGTACCTCGGACAGGGGAGAAAAACTGTTTTTT

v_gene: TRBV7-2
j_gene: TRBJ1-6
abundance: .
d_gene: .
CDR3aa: CASSLYEGNSPLHF
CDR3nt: TGTGCCAGCAGCTTATACGAAGGGAATTCACCCCTCCACTTT

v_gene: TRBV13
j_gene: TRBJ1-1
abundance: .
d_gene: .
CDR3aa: CASSLFGPGKGTEAFF
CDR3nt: TGTGCCAGCAGCTTATTTGGTCCAGGGAAGGGGACTGAAGCTTTCTTT

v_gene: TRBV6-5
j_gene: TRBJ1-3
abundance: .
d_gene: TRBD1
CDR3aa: CASRDRGMGNTIYF
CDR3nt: TGTGCCAGCAGGGACAGGGGAATGGGAAACACCATATATTTT

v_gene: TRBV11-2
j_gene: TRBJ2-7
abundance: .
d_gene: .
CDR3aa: CASSQPGPYEQYF
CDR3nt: TGTGCCAGCAGCCAACCCGGCCCCTACGAGCAGTACTTC

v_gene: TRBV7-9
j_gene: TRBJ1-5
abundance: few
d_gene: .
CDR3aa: CASSLQVNQPQHF
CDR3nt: TGTGCCAGCAGCTTACAGGTTAATCAGCCCCAGCATTTT

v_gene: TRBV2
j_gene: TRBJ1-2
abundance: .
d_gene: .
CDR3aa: CASSERYGYTF
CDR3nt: TGTGCCAGCAGTGAGAGATATGGCTACACCTTC

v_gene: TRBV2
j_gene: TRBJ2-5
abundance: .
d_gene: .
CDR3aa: CASSVQVGETQYF
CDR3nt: TGTGCCAGCAGTGTTCAGGTAGGAGAGACCCAGTACTTC

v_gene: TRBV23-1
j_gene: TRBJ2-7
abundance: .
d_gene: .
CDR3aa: CASGPLGPQDEQYF
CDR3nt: TGCGCCAGCGGCCCTCTTGGGCCCCAAGACGAGCAGTACTTC

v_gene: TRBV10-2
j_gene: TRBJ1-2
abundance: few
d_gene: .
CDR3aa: CASSDMGGNGYTF
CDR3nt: TGCGCCAGCAGTGACATGGGGGGGAATGGCTACACCTTC

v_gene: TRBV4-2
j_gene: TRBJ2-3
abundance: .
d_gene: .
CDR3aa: CASSQETRDTQYF
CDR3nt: TGTGCCAGCAGCCAAGAAACCAGGGATACGCAGTATTTT

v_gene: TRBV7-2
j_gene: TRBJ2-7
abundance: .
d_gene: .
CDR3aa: CASSLLDDSYEQYF
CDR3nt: TGTGCCAGCAGCTTATTAGACGACTCCTACGAGCAGTACTTC

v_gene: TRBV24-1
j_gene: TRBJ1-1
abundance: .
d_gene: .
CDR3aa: CATNFEDPKNTEAFF
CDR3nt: TGTGCCACCAACTTCGAAGACCCAAAGAACACTGAAGCTTTCTTT

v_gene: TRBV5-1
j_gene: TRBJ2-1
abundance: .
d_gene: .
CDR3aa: CASSLVAGTHNEQFF
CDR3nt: TGCGCCAGCAGCTTGGTTGCGGGAACCCACAATGAGCAGTTCTTC

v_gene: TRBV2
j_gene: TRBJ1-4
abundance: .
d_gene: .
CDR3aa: CASSEEWEKLFF
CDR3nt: TGTGCCAGCAGTGAAGAGTGGGAAAAACTGTTTTTT

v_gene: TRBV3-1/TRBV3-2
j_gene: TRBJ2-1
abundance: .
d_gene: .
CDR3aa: CASSQELQGSYNEQFF
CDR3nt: TGTGCCAGCAGCCAAGAGCTACAGGGCTCCTACAATGAGCAGTTCTTC

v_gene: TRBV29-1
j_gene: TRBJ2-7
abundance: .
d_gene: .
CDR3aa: CSVAGSLYEQYF
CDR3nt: TGCAGCGTTGCAGGGTCTCTCTACGAGCAGTACTTC

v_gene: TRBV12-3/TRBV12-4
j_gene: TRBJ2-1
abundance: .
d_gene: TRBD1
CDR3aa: CASSFDRANEQFF
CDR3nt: TGTGCCAGCAGTTTCGACAGGGCCAATGAGCAGTTCTTC

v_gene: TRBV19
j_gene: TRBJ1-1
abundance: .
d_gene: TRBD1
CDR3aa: CASSRQGGTEAFF
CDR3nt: TGTGCCAGTAGTCGACAGGGGGGCACTGAAGCTTTCTTT

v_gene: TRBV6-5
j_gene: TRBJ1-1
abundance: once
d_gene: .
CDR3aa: CASRSGQTMNTEAFF
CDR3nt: TGTGCCAGCAGGAGCGGACAGACCATGAACACTGAAGCTTTCTTT

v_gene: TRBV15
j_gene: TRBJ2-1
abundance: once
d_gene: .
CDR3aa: CATSRDPFGQGGNEQFF
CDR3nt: TGTGCCACCAGCAGAGACCCCTTTGGGCAGGGGGGCAATGAGCAGTTCTTC

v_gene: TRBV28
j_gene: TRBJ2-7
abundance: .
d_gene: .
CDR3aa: CASSLARAYEQYF
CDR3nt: TGTGCCAGCAGTTTGGCCCGAGCCTACGAGCAGTACTTC

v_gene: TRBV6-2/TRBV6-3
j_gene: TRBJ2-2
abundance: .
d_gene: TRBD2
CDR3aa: CASSGTPGTSGNANTGELFF
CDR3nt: TGTGCCAGCAGTGGAACCCCAGGGACTAGCGGGAACGCGAACACCGGGGAGCTGTTTTTT

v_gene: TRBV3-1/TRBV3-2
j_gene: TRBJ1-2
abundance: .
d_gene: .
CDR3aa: CASSQGAANYGYTF
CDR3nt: TGTGCCAGCAGTCAAGGAGCTGCTAACTATGGCTACACCTTC